The 28 T cell receptor beta chains in this list originate from one sample, sequenced in a study of T cell clusters in autoimmune cytopenias. TRB rearrangements were amplified by touch-down multiplex PCR with mixed TRB-A/B primers. TCRdb re-called the multiplex PCR reads, yielding one record per CDR3 amino acid sequence without DNA. The sample totals around 6,300 distinct CDR3 sequences; its top ten clones hold about 30%. Each sample's input was about 250 ng genomic DNA, 35,000 to 40,000 genome equivalents. These same records also appear under a second study, on T cell repertoires in aging, cancer and after chemotherapy.

Sequenced sample: peripheral blood. Receptors were obtained from a human donor in good health.

The chain links TRBV18 to TRBJ1-2. There are 14 residues in the CDR3. Germline CDR1 is KGHSH and CDR2 is LQKENI. The CDR3 loop is CASSPADQNYGYTF.

The rearrangement links TRBV14 to TRBJ2-1. There are 15 residues in the CDR3. CDR1 and CDR2 (germline): SGHDN, FVKESK. This CDR3 reads CASSGDLLSLGEQFF.

This clonotype is classed as medium-sized by frequency. V is TRBV29-1 and J is TRBJ1-2. The germline V gene has CDR1 SQVTM and CDR2 ANQGSEA. This CDR3 is 11 amino acids long. The chain's CDR3 is CSVAITARFTF.

This chain uses TRBV5-4 with TRBJ2-1; lacking DNA, the TRBD2 call made by TCRdb goes unchecked. This CDR3 is 15 amino acids long. Germline CDR1 SGHNT, CDR2 YYREEE (reference sequence). CDR3 sequence: CASSSASGSYNEQFF.

J is TRBJ1-4 and V is TRBV15; TCRdb gives TRBD1 as the D gene, but with no DNA this cannot be confirmed. The CDR3 is made up of 15 amino acids. Germline lookup yields CDR1 LNHNV and CDR2 YYDKDF (reference sequence). CDR3 sequence: CATSRDSGSSEKLFF.

This clonotype is classed as medium-sized by frequency. V usage is TRBV6-1 and J usage is TRBJ2-2; TCRdb's D gene call, TRBD2, goes unchecked for lack of DNA. Germline V lookup: CDR1 MNHNS, CDR2 SASEGT. The CDR3 totals 14 residues. CDR3 residues: CASSEDVRVGELFF.

The chain is built from TRBV5-5 and TRBJ2-1; the TCRdb D gene call, TRBD1, has no DNA to confirm it. The germline V gene has CDR1 SGHKS and CDR2 YYEKEE (reference sequence). The CDR3 consists of 15 residues. CDR3 loop: CASSETGSSYNEQFF. Full variable domain (rest looked up from reference TRBV5-5 and TRBJ2-1): DAGVTQSPTHLIKTRGQQVTLRCSPISGHKSVSWYQQVLGQGPQFIFQYYEKEERGRGNFPDRFSARQFPNYSSELNVNALLLGDSALYLCASSETGSSYNEQFFGPGTRLTVL.

This clonotype is medium-sized (0.01 to 0.1%) by frequency. The CDR3 loop reads CASIRRGANTGELFF. The chain couples TRBV19 to TRBJ2-2; TCRdb's D call, TRBD1, is unchecked because there is no DNA. The CDR3 has 15 residues. From germline, CDR1 is LNHDA and CDR2 SQIVND (reference sequence).

The chain employs TRBV27 and TRBJ2-3; the TCRdb call, TRBD2, lacks DNA for checking. This CDR3 is 13 amino acids long. Germline-derived CDR1 and CDR2 are MNHEY and SMNVEV (reference sequence). The CDR3 reads CASSGGVIDTQYF.

The rearrangement links TRBV19 to TRBJ1-1; the TCRdb call, TRBD1, lacks DNA for checking. This CDR3 is 14 amino acids long. CDR1 is LNHDA, CDR2 SQIVND, per germline (reference sequence). This CDR3 reads CASTYDRVSTEAFF.

This chain uses TRBV7-2 with TRBJ2-3; TCRdb reports TRBD2, a call that lacks DNA to check it against. Germline lookup yields CDR1 SGHTA and CDR2 FQGNSA. This CDR3 contains 15 residues. The CDR3 region is CASSLELAGGLTQYF.

The chain employs TRBV10-3 and TRBJ2-1; the TRBD1 assignment by TCRdb is unverifiable without DNA. CDR3 size: 14 residues. In germline, CDR1 is ENHRY, CDR2 SYGVKD. CDR3 sequence reads: CAISEGDSYNEQFF.

In terms of frequency, this clonotype is medium-sized (0.01 to 0.1%). The J gene is TRBJ2-3, the V gene TRBV7-4. The germline V gene encodes CDR1 SGHVT and CDR2 SQSDAQ. There are 15 residues in the CDR3. CDR3 protein: CASSLVWVSTDTQYF.

This clonotype is called medium-sized based on its frequency. The chain employs TRBV30 and TRBJ2-2. CDR1 and CDR2 from the germline V gene are GTSNPN and SVGIG (reference sequence). CDR3 size: 13 residues. CDR3 protein: CAWRTHDTGELFF.

This chain links TRBV4-2 with TRBJ2-1; as DNA is missing, the TRBD2 call by TCRdb cannot be tested. This CDR3 region has 14 residues. The germline gives CDR1 LGHNA, CDR2 YNFKEQ. The CDR3 protein is CASSPLPGNNEQFF.

This rearrangement joins TRBV12-3 or TRBV12-4 to TRBJ1-2; with no DNA, the TCRdb D assignment of TRBD1 cannot be verified. This CDR3 contains 14 residues. The CDR3 sequence is CASSSTDRAYGYTF.

This sequence joins TRBV5-5 and TRBJ2-2; TCRdb indicates TRBD1, and absent DNA this call remains unverified. Germline CDR1 SGHKS, CDR2 YYEKEE (reference sequence). CDR3 length: 17 amino acids. CDR3 loop: CASSLGRQGANTGELFF.

This clonotype registers medium-sized (0.01 to 0.1%) by frequency. The V gene is TRBV29-1, the J gene TRBJ1-2. The CDR3 sequence is 13 residues long. Germline V gene data show CDR1 as SQVTM and CDR2 as ANQGSEA. The CDR3: CSGGNNVNYGYTF.

V is TRBV5-6 and J is TRBJ1-6. The CDR3 has 20 residues. Looked up from germline, CDR1 is SGHDT and CDR2 is YYEEEE. This CDR3 reads CASNYRIGGGGLPYNSPLHF.

The genes are TRBV5-6 and TRBJ2-2; the D call of TRBD1 rests on TCRdb alone, since no DNA is present to check it. This CDR3 has 17 amino acids. Germline V gene lookup returns CDR1 SGHDT and CDR2 YYEEEE. CDR3 protein: CASSLFGQGANTGELFF.

The chain employs TRBV29-1 and TRBJ1-1; checking the TCRdb D call of TRBD1 is not possible without DNA. Germline V gene sequence: CDR1 SQVTM, CDR2 ANQGSEA. This CDR3 has 13 amino acids. CDR3 loop: CSVEAGMNTEAFF.

The chain links TRBV6-1 to TRBJ1-5; the D gene TCRdb calls, TRBD1, cannot be checked with no DNA. From germline, CDR1 is MNHNS and CDR2 SASEGT. This CDR3 spans 13 amino acids. The CDR3 region is CASELTPWQPQHF.

This CDR3 reads CASTQGGWNYGYTF. V usage is TRBV5-4 and J usage is TRBJ1-2. The CDR3 length is 14 residues. Germline lookup yields CDR1 SGHNT and CDR2 YYREEE (reference sequence).

The J gene is TRBJ2-3, the V gene TRBV28; TCRdb indicates TRBD2, and absent DNA this call remains unverified. Germline V gene sequence: CDR1 MDHEN, CDR2 SYDVKM. CDR3 length equals 14 residues. The CDR3 region is CASTTSGGQDTQYF.

This sequence joins TRBV5-6 and TRBJ1-6; with no DNA, the TCRdb D assignment of TRBD1 cannot be verified. CDR3 length: 16 amino acids. Germline CDR1 and CDR2: SGHDT and YYEEEE. CDR3 residues: CASSPGYSSYNSPLHF.

This chain connects TRBV18 to TRBJ1-1; TCRdb proposes TRBD1, but this gene call is untestable without DNA. CDR1 and CDR2 (germline): KGHSH, LQKENI. This CDR3 has 14 amino acids. The CDR3: CASSPSRDGTEAFF.

V gene TRBV5-4 combines with J gene TRBJ2-7; TCRdb's D call of TRBD1 is untestable without DNA. The CDR3 length is 14 residues. Germline V gene data show CDR1 as SGHNT and CDR2 as YYREEE (reference sequence). The CDR3 here is CASSRTGGAYEQYF.

Frequency places this clonotype as medium-sized. V gene TRBV19 combines with J gene TRBJ2-3; TCRdb indicates TRBD1, and absent DNA this call remains unverified. The germline CDR1 and CDR2 sequences are LNHDA and SQIVND (reference sequence). CDR3 length: 14 residues. The CDR3 loop is CASSIRASTDTQYF.